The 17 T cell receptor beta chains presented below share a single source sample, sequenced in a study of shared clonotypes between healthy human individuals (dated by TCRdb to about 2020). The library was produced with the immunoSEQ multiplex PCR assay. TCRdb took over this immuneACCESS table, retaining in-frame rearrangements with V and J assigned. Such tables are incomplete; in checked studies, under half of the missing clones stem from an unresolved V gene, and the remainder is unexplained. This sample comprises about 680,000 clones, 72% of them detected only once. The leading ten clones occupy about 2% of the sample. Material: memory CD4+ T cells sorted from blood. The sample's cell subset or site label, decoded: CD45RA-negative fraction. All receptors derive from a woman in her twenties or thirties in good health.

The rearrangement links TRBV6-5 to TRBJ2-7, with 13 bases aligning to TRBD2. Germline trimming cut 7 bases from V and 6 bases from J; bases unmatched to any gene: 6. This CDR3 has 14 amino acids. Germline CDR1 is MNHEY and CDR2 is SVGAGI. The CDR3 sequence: CASTRTSGSPEQYF. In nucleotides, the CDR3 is TGTGCCAGCACCCGGACTAGCGGGAGTCCCGAGCAGTACTTC.

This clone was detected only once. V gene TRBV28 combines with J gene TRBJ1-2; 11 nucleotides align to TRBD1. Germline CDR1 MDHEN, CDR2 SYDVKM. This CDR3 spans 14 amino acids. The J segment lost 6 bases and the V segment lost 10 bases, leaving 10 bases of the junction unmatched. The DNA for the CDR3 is TGTGCCATCCTCAACCAGGACAGGGGGCATGGCTACACCTTC. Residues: CAILNQDRGHGYTF.

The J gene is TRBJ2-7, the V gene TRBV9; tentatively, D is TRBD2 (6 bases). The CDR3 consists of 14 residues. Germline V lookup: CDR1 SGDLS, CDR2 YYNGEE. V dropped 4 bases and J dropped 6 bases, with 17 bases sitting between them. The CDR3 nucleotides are TGTGCCAGCAGCCGACTAGGGGAGCGAGGCGAGCAGTACTTC. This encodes CASSRLGERGEQYF.

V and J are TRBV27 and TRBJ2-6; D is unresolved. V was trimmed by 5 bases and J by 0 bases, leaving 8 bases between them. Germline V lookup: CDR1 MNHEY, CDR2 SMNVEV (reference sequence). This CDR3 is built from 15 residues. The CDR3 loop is CASSIPASGANVLTF. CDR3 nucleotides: TGTGCCAGCAGTATACCGGCCTCTGGGGCCAACGTCCTGACTTTC.

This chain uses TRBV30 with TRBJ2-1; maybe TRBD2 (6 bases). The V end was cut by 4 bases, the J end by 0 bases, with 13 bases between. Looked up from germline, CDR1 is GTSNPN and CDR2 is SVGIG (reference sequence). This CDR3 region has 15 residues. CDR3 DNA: TGTGCCTGGATTCCCTGGGGGGTCTCCTACAATGAGCAGTTCTTC. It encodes CAWIPWGVSYNEQFF.

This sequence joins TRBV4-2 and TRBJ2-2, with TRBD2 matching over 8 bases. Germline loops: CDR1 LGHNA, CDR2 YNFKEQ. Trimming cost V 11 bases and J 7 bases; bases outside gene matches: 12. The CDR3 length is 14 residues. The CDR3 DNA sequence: TGTGCCTTCGGACTAGCCGGGGTGGACGGGGAGCTGTTTTTT. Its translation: CAFGLAGVDGELFF.

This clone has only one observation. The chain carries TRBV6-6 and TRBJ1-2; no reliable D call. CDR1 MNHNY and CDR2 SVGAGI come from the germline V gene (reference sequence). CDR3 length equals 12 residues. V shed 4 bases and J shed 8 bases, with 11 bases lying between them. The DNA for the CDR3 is TGTGCCAGCAGTTCCCCCACGACGGGCTACACCTTC. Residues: CASSSPTTGYTF.

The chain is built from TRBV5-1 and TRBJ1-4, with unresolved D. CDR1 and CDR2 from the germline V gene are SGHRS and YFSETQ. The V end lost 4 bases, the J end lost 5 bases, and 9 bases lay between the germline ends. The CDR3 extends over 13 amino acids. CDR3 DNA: TGCGCCAGCAGCAGTCTAGGGAATGAAAAACTGTTTTTT. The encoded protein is CASSSLGNEKLFF.

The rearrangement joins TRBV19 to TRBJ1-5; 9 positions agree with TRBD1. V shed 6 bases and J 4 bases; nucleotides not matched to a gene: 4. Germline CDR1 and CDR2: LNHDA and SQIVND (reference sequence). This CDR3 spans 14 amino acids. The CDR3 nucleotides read TGTGCCAGTAGCCAGGGACAGGGAAATCAGCCCCAGCATTTT. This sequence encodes CASSQGQGNQPQHF. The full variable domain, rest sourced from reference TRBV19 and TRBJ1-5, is DGGITQSPKYLFRKEGQNVTLSCEQNLNHDAMYWYRQDPGQGLRLIYYSQIVNDFQKGDIAEGYSVSREKKESFPLTVTSAQKNPTAFYLCASSQGQGNQPQHFGDGTRLSIL.

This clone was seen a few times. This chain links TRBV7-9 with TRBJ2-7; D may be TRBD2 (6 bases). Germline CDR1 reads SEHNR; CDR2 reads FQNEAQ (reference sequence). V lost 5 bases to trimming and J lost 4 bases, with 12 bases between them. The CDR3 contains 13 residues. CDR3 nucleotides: TGTGCCAGCAGCCTCGGGAGTCGGTACGAGCAGTACTTC. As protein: CASSLGSRYEQYF. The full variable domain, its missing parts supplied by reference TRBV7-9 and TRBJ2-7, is DTGVSQNPRHKITKRGQNVTFRCDPISEHNRLYWYRQTLGQGPEFLTYFQNEAQLEKSRLLSDRFSAERPKGSFSTLEIQRTEQGDSAMYLCASSLGSRYEQYFGPGTRLTVT.

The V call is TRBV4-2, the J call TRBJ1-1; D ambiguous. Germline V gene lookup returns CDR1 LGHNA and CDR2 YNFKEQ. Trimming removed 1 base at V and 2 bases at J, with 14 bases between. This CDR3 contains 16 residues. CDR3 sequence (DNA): TGTGCCAGCAGCCAAGTTACCCGCTTTACCAACACTGAAGCTTTCTTT. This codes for CASSQVTRFTNTEAFF.

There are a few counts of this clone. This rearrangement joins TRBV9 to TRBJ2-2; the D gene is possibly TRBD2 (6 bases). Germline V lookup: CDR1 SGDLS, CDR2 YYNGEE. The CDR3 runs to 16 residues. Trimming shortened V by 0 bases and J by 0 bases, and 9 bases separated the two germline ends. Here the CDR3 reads CASSVGDWPNTGELFF. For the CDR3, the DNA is TGTGCCAGCAGCGTAGGGGACTGGCCGAACACCGGGGAGCTGTTTTTT.

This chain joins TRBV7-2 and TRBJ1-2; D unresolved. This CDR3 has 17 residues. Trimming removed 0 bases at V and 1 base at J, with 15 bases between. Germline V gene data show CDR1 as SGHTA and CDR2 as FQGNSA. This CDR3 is CASSLAGPWDYNYGYTF. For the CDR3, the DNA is TGTGCCAGCAGCTTAGCCGGACCGTGGGATTATAACTATGGCTACACCTTC.

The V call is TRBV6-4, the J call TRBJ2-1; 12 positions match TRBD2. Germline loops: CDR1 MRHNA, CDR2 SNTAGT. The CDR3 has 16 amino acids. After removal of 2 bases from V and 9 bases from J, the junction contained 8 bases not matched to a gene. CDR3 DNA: TGTGCCAGCAGTGACACGTGGACTAGCGGGATGAGTGAGCAGTTCTTC. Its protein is CASSDTWTSGMSEQFF.

The CDR3 protein is CAWTTGTGNEKLFF. CDR3 in DNA: TGTGCCTGGACCACCGGGACGGGAAATGAAAAACTGTTTTTT. The V call is TRBV30, the J call TRBJ1-4; weak D call: TRBD1 (5 bases). Germline assignment: CDR1 GTSNPN and CDR2 SVGIG (reference sequence). The length of the CDR3 is 14 residues. V gave up 4 bases and J gave up 5 bases, with 14 bases separating them. The whole variable domain, remainder taken from reference TRBV30 and TRBJ1-4, is SQTIHQWPATLVQPVGSPLSLECTVEGTSNPNLYWYRQAAGRGLQLLFYSVGIGQISSEVPQNLSASRPQDRQFILSSKKLLLSDSGFYLCAWTTGTGNEKLFFGSGTQLSVL.

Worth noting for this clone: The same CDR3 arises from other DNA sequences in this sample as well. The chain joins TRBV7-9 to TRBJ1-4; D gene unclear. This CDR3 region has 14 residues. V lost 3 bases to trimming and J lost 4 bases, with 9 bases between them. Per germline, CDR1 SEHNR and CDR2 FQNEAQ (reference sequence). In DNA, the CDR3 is TGTGCCAGCAGCTTGGACGAAAGTAATGAAAAACTGTTTTTT. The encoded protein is CASSLDESNEKLFF. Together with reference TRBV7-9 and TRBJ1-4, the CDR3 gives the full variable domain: DTGVSQNPRHKITKRGQNVTFRCDPISEHNRLYWYRQTLGQGPEFLTYFQNEAQLEKSRLLSDRFSAERPKGSFSTLEIQRTEQGDSAMYLCASSLDESNEKLFFGSGTQLSVL.

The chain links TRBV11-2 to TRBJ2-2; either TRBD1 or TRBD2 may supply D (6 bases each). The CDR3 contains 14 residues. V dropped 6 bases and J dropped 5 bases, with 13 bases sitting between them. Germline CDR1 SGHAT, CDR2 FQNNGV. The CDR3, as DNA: TGTGCCAGCAGGCCCGGAGGGGGGACCGGGGAGCTGTTTTTT. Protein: CASRPGGGTGELFF.